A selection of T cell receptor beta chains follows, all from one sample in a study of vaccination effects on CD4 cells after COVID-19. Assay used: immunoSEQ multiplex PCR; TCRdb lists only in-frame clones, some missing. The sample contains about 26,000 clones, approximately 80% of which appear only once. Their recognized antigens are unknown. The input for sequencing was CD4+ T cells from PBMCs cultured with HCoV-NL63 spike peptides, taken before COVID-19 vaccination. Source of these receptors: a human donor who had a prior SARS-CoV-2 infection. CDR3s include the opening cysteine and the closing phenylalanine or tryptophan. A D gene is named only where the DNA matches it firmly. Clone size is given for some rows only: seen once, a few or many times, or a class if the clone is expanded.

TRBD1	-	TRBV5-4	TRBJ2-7	TGTGCCAGCAGCTTGGCAACCGGGACAGGGCCTTACGAGCAGTACTTC	CASSLATGTGPYEQYF
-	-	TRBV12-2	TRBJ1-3	TGTGCAAGTCGCTTTAGGGAAACTGGAAACACCATATATTTT	CASRFRETGNTIYF
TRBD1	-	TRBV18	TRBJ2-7	TGTGCCAGCTCACCACTCGGACAGGGGGGCTACGAGCAGTACTTC	CASSPLGQGGYEQYF
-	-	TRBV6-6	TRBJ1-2	TGTGCCAGCAGTTACTCCGCAGGGGGCTACACCTTC	CASSYSAGGYTF
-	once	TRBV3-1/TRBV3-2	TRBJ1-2	TGTGCCAGCAGCCCTTCCCGTTTATACCAAGATGGCTACACCTTC	CASSPSRLYQDGYTF
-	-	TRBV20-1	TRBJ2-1	TGCAGTGCTAGAGATCGCAATGAGCAGTTCTTC	CSARDRNEQFF
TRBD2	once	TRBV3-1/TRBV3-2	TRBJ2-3	TGTGCCAGCAGCCGAGCGGGGGGGCTAGCTATGGGCCCAGATACGCAGTATTTT	CASSRAGGLAMGPDTQYF
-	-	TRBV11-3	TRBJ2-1	TGTGCCAGCAGCTTTGGGGGGTGGAAGAATGAGCAGTTCTTC	CASSFGGWKNEQFF
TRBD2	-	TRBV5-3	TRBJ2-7	TGTGCCAGAAGCTTGGGGTTACGGACTAGCGGGAGGGCCTACGAGCAGTACTTC	CARSLGLRTSGRAYEQYF
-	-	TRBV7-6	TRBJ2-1	TGTGCCAGCAGCTTATGGGGGGGGGCCGCCTATGAGCAGTTCTTC	CASSLWGGAAYEQFF
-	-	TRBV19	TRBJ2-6	TGTGCCAGTAGTATACGCCCGGGAGGGGCCAACGTCCTGACTTTC	CASSIRPGGANVLTF
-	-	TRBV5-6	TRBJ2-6	TGTGCCAGCAGCTTGATAGACTCTGGGGCCAACGTCCTGACTTTC	CASSLIDSGANVLTF
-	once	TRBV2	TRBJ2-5	TGTGCCAGCAGTCACCCGCAGAGGGCCAGAGAGACCCAGTACTTC	CASSHPQRARETQYF
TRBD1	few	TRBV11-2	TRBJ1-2	TGTGCCAGCACGCTGACAGGGGGGTTTCTTGGCTACACCTTC	CASTLTGGFLGYTF
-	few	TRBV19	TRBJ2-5	TGTGCCAGTGCCCGGACAGCAAAGTACCAAGAGACCCAGTACTTC	CASARTAKYQETQYF
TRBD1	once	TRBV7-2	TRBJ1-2	TGTGCCAGCAGCCCCTTTGTTGGAGGGGGCATGAATGGCTACACCTTC	CASSPFVGGGMNGYTF
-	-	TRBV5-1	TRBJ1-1	TGCGCCAGCAGCTTGGCCTTGGGGGTGAGGACTGAAGCTTTCTTT	CASSLALGVRTEAFF
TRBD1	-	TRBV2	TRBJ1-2	TGTGCCAGCTGTGATGTCCCGGGACAGGGATCGGAAGGCTACACCTTC	CASCDVPGQGSEGYTF
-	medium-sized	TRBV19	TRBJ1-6	TGTGCCAGTCAGGGGACTTATAATTCACCCCTCCACTTT	CASQGTYNSPLHF
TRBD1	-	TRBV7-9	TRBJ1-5	TGTGCCAGCAGCGAGGATTCAAGGGCAGGGGGCTCCAGGGAAGTCCAGCATTTT	CASSEDSRAGGSREVQHF
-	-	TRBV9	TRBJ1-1	TGTGCCAGCAGCGTAGATCCGAGATTGGGTTCGGGCACTGAAGCTTTCTTT	CASSVDPRLGSGTEAFF
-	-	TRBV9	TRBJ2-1	TGTGCCAGCGCTCCAGGGGATTTTTACAATGAGCAGTTCTTC	CASAPGDFYNEQFF
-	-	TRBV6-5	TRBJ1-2	TGTGCCAGCAGTTCACGAACAGGGTACTATGGCTACACCTTC	CASSSRTGYYGYTF
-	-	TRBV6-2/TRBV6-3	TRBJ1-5	TGTGCCAGCAGTAATTTTGGTCAGCCCCAGCATTTT	CASSNFGQPQHF
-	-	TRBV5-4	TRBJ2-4	TGTGCCACCCAGGACAAGCGGAACGGGGGAACGGACATTCAGTACTTC	CATQDKRNGGTDIQYF
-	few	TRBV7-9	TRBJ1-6	TGTGCCAGCAGCGAGGAACTTGGAGGCCTCCACTTT	CASSEELGGLHF
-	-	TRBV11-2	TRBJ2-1	TGTGCCAGCAGCAAATTGCAGGGGATCAATGAGCAGTTCTTC	CASSKLQGINEQFF
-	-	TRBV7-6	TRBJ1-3	TGTGCCAGCAGCTTACTTTATGTCGGTGGTCTAGATGGAAACACCATATATTTT	CASSLLYVGGLDGNTIYF
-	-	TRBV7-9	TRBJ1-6	TGTGCCAGCAGCTTAGATGTCCGTAAGACCCTCCACTTT	CASSLDVRKTLHF
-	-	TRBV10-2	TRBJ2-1	TGCGCCAGCAGTGATGGGGCTTGGAATAGCAATGAGCAGTTCTTC	CASSDGAWNSNEQFF
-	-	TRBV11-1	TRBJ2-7	TGTGCCAGCAGCTTAGGGGTATCCTACGAGCAGTACTTC	CASSLGVSYEQYF
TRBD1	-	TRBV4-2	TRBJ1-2	TGTGCCAGCAGCCATACAGGGGGGTTGCGTGGCTACACCTTC	CASSHTGGLRGYTF
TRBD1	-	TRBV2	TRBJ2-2	TGTGCCAGTTTCCCGAAGCCCGGGACAGCAAACACCGGGGAGCTGTTTTTT	CASFPKPGTANTGELFF
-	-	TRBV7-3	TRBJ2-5	TGTGCCAGCAGCTTAGGGTACCGGGGGTCAGGGGAGACCCAGTACTTC	CASSLGYRGSGETQYF
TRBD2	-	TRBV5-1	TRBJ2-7	TGCGCCAGCAGCTTGGAGGTAGCGGGTAACTACGAGCAGTACTTC	CASSLEVAGNYEQYF
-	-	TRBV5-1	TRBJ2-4	TGCGCCAGCGGTCTGGGGGCCCGGGGAAACATTCAGTACTTC	CASGLGARGNIQYF
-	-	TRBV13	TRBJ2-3	TGTGCCAGCAGCTTATGGGCGAACACAGATACGCAGTATTTT	CASSLWANTDTQYF